This T cell receptor (beta chain) was profiled in a study of molecular identifiers for immune sequencing clone quantification. Study results and caveats: Clones above 20 RNA copies contained over 98% of effector molecules but under 1% of naive ones.

For this clonotype: Its antigen is not known. Its ends do not fully match the called genes, so a read error is possible.

Both previously described methods and listed TCR primers were employed to make bulk TCR libraries. TCRdb used MiXCR to reprocess the PCR reads, holding one entry per CDR3 protein. Of approximately 590,000 distinct CDR3 sequences listed, about 25% were seen once; the top ten hold 0.6% to 0.9%. When naive CD8 T cells were sorted, they were gated as CD8+CD4-CCR7+CD45RA+. The CDR3 is 14 residues long. This TCR was recovered from a human donor in good health. Some libraries in this study had Jurkat cell RNA spiked in. Sequenced material: naive CD8+ T cells from blood, with Jurkat cell RNA spiked in. The sample's subset: FACS-sorted CD8+CD4-CCR7+CD45RA+ naive T cells. The rearrangement uses TRBV12-3 or TRBV12-4 and TRBJ1-3; D not resolved. In nucleotides, the CDR3 is TGTGCCAGCAGCTCCGGCGGCTCTGGAAACACCATACATTTT. It encodes CASSSGGSGNTIHF.